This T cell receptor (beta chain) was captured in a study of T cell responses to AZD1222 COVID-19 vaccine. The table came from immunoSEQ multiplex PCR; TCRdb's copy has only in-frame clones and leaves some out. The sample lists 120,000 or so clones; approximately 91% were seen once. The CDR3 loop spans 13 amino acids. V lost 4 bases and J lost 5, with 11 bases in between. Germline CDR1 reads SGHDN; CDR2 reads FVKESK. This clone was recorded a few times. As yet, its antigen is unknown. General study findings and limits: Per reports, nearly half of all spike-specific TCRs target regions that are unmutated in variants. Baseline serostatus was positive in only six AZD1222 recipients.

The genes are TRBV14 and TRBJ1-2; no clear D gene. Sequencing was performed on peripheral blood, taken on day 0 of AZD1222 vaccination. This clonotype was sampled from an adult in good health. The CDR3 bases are TGTGCCAGCAGCCCGGGGTTAGGGTATGGCTACACCTTC. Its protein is CASSPGLGYGYTF.